Shown below are 11 T cell receptor beta chains from a single sample sequenced in a study of cytomegalovirus exposure and HLA in healthy donors. Data came from immunoSEQ multiplex PCR; TCRdb stores just in-frame clones and leaves some out. The data hold around 75,000 clones, with around four fifths observed a single time. Sequenced material: PBMCs. These receptors were obtained from a man aged 25 to 40 in good health and CMV-seronegative.

The gene calls are TRBV5-6 and TRBJ2-7; weak D call: TRBD2 (5 bases). Trimming pared 0 bases from V and 4 bases from J, leaving 11 bases between. The germline CDR1 and CDR2 sequences are SGHDT and YYEEEE. This CDR3 is 14 amino acids long. CDR3 region: CASSLAVGVYEQYV. The CDR3 DNA reads TGTGCCAGCAGCTTGGCCGTCGGGGTTTACGAGCAGTACGTC.

In this sample, this clone turned up once. This sequence joins TRBV4-3 and TRBJ2-5; no clear D. Germline-derived CDR1 and CDR2 are LGHNA and YSLEER. V dropped 1 base and J dropped 0 bases, with 9 bases sitting between them. The CDR3 length is 15 residues. CDR3 DNA sequence: TGCGCCAGCAGCCAAGTCGCGCGGAACCAAGAGACCCAGTACTTC. It translates to CASSQVARNQETQYF.

This rearrangement joins TRBV19 to TRBJ1-1; 9 nucleotides match TRBD1. The CDR3 runs 12 residues. From germline, CDR1 is LNHDA and CDR2 SQIVND (reference sequence). Trimming at V came to 9 bases and at J to 4 bases, leaving 3 bases not matched to a gene. CDR3 nucleotide sequence: TGTGCCAGCACGGGACAGGGCACTGAAGCTTTCTTT. It specifies CASTGQGTEAFF.

J is TRBJ1-4 and V is TRBV4-3; D call uncertain. The length of the CDR3 is 13 residues. Trimming cost V 0 bases and J 5 bases, with 4 bases left between them. Germline values: CDR1 LGHNA, CDR2 YSLEER. The CDR3 DNA follows: TGCGCCAGCAGCCAAGACAGGAATGAAAAACTGTTTTTT. Its translation: CASSQDRNEKLFF.

V usage is TRBV5-4 and J usage is TRBJ2-7, with 7 bases aligning to TRBD2. The length of the CDR3 is 14 residues. With 4 bases clipped from V and 3 bases from J, the junction kept 7 bases outside the gene matches. Germline V gene lookup returns CDR1 SGHNT and CDR2 YYREEE (reference sequence). CDR3 region: CASSGGLRIYEQYV. CDR3 nucleotide sequence: TGTGCCAGCAGCGGGGGACTAAGGATCTACGAGCAGTACGTC.

The sample holds one count of this clone. The rearrangement links TRBV7-8 to TRBJ1-2, with D possibly matching TRBD1 (5 bases). CDR1 is SGHVS and CDR2 is FQNEAQ in the germline V gene. Trimming shortened V by 6 bases and J by 13 bases, and 24 bases separated the two germline ends. The CDR3 totals 14 residues. DNA of the CDR3: TGTGCCAGCAGTGCACCAGGGTCAATTCGGTATTCCACCTTC. Translating gives CASSAPGSIRYSTF.

The gene calls are TRBV5-1 and TRBJ1-5; 8 nucleotides align to TRBD1. Germline CDR1 and CDR2: SGHRS and YFSETQ. The CDR3 has 14 residues. V lost 4 bases, J lost 6 bases, and 6 bases stayed unmatched. CDR3 in amino acids: CASSTGTGTQPQHF. The DNA for the CDR3 is TGCGCCAGCAGCACCGGGACAGGCACTCAGCCCCAGCATTTT.

The J gene is TRBJ1-1, the V gene TRBV5-1; D perhaps matches TRBD1 (6 bases). The CDR3 totals 15 residues. V dropped 2 bases and J dropped 4 bases, with 15 bases sitting between them. Germline V CDR1 and CDR2: SGHRS, YFSETQ. The CDR3 loop is CASSLFTQGGTEAFF. The CDR3 region has the DNA TGCGCCAGCAGCTTATTCACGCAAGGGGGCACTGAAGCTTTCTTT.

The rearrangement joins TRBV20-1 to TRBJ1-4; no clear D gene. Trimming took off 5 bases at V and 8 bases at J, with 9 bases between the two ends. The CDR3 runs to 11 residues. CDR1 is DFQATT and CDR2 is SNEGSKA in the germline V gene (reference sequence). The CDR3, as DNA: TGCAGTGCTTTTAAGCGGGAAAAACTGTTTTTT. Translation gives CSAFKREKLFF.

The chain links TRBV19 to TRBJ2-4, with no clear D. CDR3 size: 18 residues. V lost 5 bases and J lost 0, with 20 bases in between. The V gene's germline CDR1 is LNHDA and CDR2 SQIVND (reference sequence). The CDR3 sequence: CASSSLFLSSLAKNIQYF. The CDR3 nucleotides are TGTGCCAGTAGTTCCTTATTCCTGTCCAGTCTAGCCAAAAACATTCAGTACTTC.

V gene TRBV5-6 combines with J gene TRBJ1-4; the D gene is possibly TRBD1 (5 bases). Trimming cost V 1 base and J 5 bases, with 15 bases left between them. The CDR3 contains 16 residues. Germline-derived CDR1 and CDR2 are SGHDT and YYEEEE. The CDR3 sequence is CASSLLGGRGNEKLFF. The CDR3 nucleotides read TGTGCCAGCAGCTTGTTGGGGGGTCGAGGCAATGAAAAACTGTTTTTT.